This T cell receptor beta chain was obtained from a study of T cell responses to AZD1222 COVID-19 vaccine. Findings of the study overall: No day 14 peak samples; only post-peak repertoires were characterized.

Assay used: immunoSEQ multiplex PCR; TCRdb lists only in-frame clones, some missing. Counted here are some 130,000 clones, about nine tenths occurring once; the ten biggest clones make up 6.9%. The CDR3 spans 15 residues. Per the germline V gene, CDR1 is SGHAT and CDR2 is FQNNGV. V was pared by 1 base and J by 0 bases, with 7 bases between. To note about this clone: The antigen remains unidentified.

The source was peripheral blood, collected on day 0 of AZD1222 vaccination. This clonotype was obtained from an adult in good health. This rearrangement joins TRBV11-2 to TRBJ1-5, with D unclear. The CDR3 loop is CASSLGAGSNQPQHF. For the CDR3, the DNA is TGTGCCAGCAGCTTAGGGGCGGGTAGCAATCAGCCCCAGCATTTT. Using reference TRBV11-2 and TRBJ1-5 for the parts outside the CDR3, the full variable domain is EAGVAQSPRYKIIEKRQSVAFWCNPISGHATLYWYQQILGQGPKLLIQFQNNGVVDDSQLPKDRFSAERLKGVDSTLKIQPAKLEDSAVYLCASSLGAGSNQPQHFGDGTRLSIL.